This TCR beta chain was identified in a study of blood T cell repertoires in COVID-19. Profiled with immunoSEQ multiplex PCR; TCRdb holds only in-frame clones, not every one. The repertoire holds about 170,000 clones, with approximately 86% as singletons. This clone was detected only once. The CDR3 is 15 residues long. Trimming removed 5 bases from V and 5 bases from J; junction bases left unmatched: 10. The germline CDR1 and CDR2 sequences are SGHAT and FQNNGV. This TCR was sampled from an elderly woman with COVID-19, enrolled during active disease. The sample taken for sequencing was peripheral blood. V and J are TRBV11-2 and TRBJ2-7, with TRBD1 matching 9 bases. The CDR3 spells CASSQNPGQGDEQYF. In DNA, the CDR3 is TGTGCCAGCAGCCAAAACCCGGGACAGGGTGACGAGCAGTACTTC.